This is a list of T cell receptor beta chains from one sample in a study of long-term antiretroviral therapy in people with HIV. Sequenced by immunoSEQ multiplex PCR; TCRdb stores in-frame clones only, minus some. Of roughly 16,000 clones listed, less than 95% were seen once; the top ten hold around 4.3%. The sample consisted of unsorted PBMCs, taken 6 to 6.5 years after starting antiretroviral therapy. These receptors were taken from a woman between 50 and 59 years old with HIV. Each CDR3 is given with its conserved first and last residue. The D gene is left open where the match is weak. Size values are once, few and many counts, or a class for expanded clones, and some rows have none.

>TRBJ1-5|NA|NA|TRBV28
CASSGFGSQPQHF
TGTGCCAGCAGTGGTTTCGGGAGTCAGCCCCAGCATTTT
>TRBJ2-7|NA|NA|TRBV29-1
CSVVVTSYEQYF
TGCAGCGTTGTGGTCACCTCCTACGAGCAGTACTTC
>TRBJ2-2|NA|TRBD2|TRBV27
CASSPSQREVTGELFF
TGTGCCAGCAGTCCCAGCCAGCGGGAGGTTACCGGGGAGCTGTTTTTT
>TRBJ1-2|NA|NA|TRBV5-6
CASSLAPYNGYTF
TGTGCCAGCAGCTTGGCCCCGTACAACGGCTACACCTTC
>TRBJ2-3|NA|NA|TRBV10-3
CAISEGTDTQYF
TGTGCCATCAGTGAGGGAACAGATACGCAGTATTTT
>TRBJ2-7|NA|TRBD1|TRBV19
CASRGGTGSSYEQYF
TGTGCCAGTAGAGGAGGGACAGGCAGTTCCTACGAGCAGTACTTC
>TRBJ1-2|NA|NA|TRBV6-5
CATTMTGGYGYTF
TGTGCCACCACCATGACAGGAGGTTATGGCTACACCTTC
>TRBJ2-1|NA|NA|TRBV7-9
CASSSLLVPFF
TGTGCCAGCAGCTCCCTACTAGTGCCGTTCTTC
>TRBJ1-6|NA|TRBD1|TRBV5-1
CASSLGPLGTGGSPLHF
TGCGCCAGCAGCTTGGGCCCCCTCGGGACAGGGGGTTCACCCCTCCACTTT
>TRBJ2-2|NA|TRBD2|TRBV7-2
CASSLTGLAGNTGELFF
TGTGCCAGCAGCTTGACGGGACTAGCGGGGAACACCGGGGAGCTGTTTTTT
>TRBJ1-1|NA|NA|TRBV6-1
CASSELAGLKNTEAFF
TGTGCCAGCAGTGAACTAGCAGGGTTAAAGAACACTGAAGCTTTCTTT
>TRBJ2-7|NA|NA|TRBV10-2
CASREGRIAYEQYF
TGCGCCAGCAGGGAGGGACGAATCGCCTACGAGCAGTACTTC
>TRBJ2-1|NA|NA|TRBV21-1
CASSPRTWPGPNEQFF
TGTGCCAGCAGCCCTAGGACCTGGCCCGGACCCAATGAGCAGTTCTTC
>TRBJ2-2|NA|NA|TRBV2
CASKGGQGTGELFF
TGTGCCAGCAAGGGCGGACAAGGGACCGGGGAGCTGTTTTTT
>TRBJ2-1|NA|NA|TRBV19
CVSSMSDHLHEQFF
TGTGTCAGTAGTATGTCGGACCACCTCCATGAGCAGTTCTTC
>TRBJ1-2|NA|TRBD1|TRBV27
CASSSGGQTGPLYGYTF
TGTGCCAGCAGTTCAGGGGGGCAGACAGGCCCCTTGTATGGCTACACCTTC
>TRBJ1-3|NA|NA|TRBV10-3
CAISESSEAYSGNTIYF
TGTGCCATCAGTGAGTCGTCGGAGGCCTACTCTGGAAACACCATATATTTT
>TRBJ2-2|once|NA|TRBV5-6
CASSFSSANTGELFF
TGTGCCAGCAGCTTTTCCAGCGCGAACACCGGGGAGCTGTTTTTT
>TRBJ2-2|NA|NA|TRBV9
CASSVGQGNTGELFF
TGTGCCAGCAGCGTAGGCCAGGGGAACACCGGGGAGCTGTTTTTT
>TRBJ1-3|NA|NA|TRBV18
CASSPRRGSSGNTIYF
TGTGCCAGCTCACCCCGGCGTGGGAGCTCTGGAAACACCATATATTTT
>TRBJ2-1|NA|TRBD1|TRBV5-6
CASSLEDREVSEQFF
TGTGCCAGCAGCCTTGAGGACAGGGAAGTAAGTGAGCAGTTCTTC
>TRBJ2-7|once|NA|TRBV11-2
CASKHPSGDPGYEQYF
TGTGCCAGCAAACACCCTTCCGGCGATCCCGGCTACGAGCAGTACTTC
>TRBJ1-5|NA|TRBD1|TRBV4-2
CASSLGGTEGNQPQHF
TGTGCCAGCAGCTTGGGGGGGACAGAAGGAAATCAGCCCCAGCATTTT
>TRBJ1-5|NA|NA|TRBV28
CASSFDSGNQPQHF
TGTGCCAGCAGTTTTGATAGCGGCAATCAGCCCCAGCATTTT
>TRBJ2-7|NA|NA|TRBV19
CASSMDGSYEQYF
TGTGCCAGTAGTATGGACGGATCCTACGAGCAGTACTTC
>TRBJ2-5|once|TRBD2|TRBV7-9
CASSMLAGGVQYF
TGTGCCAGCAGCATGCTAGCGGGAGGGGTTCAGTACTTC
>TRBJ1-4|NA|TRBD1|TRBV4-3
CASSPARDSLATNEKLFF
TGCGCCAGCAGCCCCGCAAGGGACAGCCTCGCAACTAATGAAAAACTGTTTTTT
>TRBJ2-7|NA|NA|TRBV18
CASSPQQGSFGEQYF
TGTGCCAGCTCACCACAACAGGGTTCGTTTGGCGAGCAGTACTTC
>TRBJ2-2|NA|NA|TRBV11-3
CASSLDLGELFF
TGTGCCAGCAGCTTAGATCTCGGGGAGCTGTTTTTT
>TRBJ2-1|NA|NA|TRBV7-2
CASSLATPDNEQFF
TGTGCCAGCAGCTTAGCCACACCAGACAATGAGCAGTTCTTC
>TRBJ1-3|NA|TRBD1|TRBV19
CASSIGQAISGNTIYF
TGTGCCAGTAGTATCGGACAGGCGATCTCTGGAAACACCATATATTTT
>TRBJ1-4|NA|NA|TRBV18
CASSQAGFRGTNEKLFF
TGTGCCAGCTCCCAAGCCGGTTTCCGAGGAACTAATGAAAAACTGTTTTTT
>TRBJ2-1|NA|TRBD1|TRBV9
CASSALPGQIMGINEQFF
TGTGCCAGCAGCGCGCTTCCGGGACAGATCATGGGGATCAATGAGCAGTTCTTC
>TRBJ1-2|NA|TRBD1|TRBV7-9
CASSPVGTGELYGYTF
TGTGCCAGCAGCCCGGTGGGGACAGGGGAACTGTATGGCTACACCTTC
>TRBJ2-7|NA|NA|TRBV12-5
CASGFSPYEQYF
TGTGCTAGTGGTTTTAGTCCCTACGAGCAGTACTTC